The 32 T cell receptor beta chains listed next were all sequenced from one sample in a study of Ad26.COV2.S vaccination and SARS-CoV-2 variants (dated by TCRdb to the early 2020s). The library was prepared using the immunoSEQ multiplex PCR assay. TCRdb's version of the immuneACCESS table is confined to in-frame rearrangements and falls short of the full clone set. An unresolved V gene accounts for under half of the shortfall where checked; the remainder is of unknown origin. The sample table lists some 480,000 clones, approximately 90% of them with a count of one. Roughly 13% of the sample is held by the ten biggest clonotypes. The treatment or condition label, as the study defines it: 19 received Ad26.COV2.S at low or high dose, single or two shots; about 5 received placebo; per-sample allocation not given. For vaccine and placebo recipients, the sequenced repertoires came from samples collected on day 63 after the first injection.

The material was peripheral blood, obtained in a trial of Ad26.COV2.S vaccine versus placebo. The receptors here all came from a person aged 18-65 years who received the Ad26.COV2.S COVID-19 vaccine or a placebo.

The chain employs TRBV11-2 and TRBJ1-1; 9 bases are shared with TRBD1. In germline, CDR1 is SGHAT, CDR2 FQNNGV. This CDR3 has 17 amino acids. Trimming cost V 5 bases and J 0 bases; bases outside gene matches: 10. CDR3 DNA: TGTGCCAGCAGCCCAGGGACAGGGAGCCGCATGAACACTGAAGCTTTCTTT. Encoded protein: CASSPGTGSRMNTEAFF.

This clone turned up a few times. J is TRBJ1-2 and V is TRBV28; the D gene is possibly TRBD1 (5 bases). V was shortened by 2 bases and J by 4 bases, with 11 bases between the two germline ends. CDR1 and CDR2 (germline): MDHEN, SYDVKM. The CDR3 runs to 14 residues. CDR3 sequence reads: CASSLGAGTYGYTF. The CDR3 DNA reads TGTGCCAGCAGTTTAGGGGCAGGGACCTATGGCTACACCTTC.

The genes are TRBV6-2 or TRBV6-3 and TRBJ1-5; maybe TRBD1 (5 bases). Trimming took 5 bases from V and 6 from J, leaving 20 bases between them. Germline CDR1 and CDR2: MNHEY and SVGEGT. This CDR3 has 16 residues. CDR3 in amino acids: CASSRQGGIGTQPQHF. The CDR3 coding sequence is TGTGCCAGCAGTCGCCAGGGAGGCATCGGGACTCAGCCCCAGCATTTT.

V and J are TRBV19 and TRBJ1-5, with a tentative D call TRBD1 (5 bases). The V gene lost 5 bases and the J gene lost 2 bases, with 7 bases spanning the gap. CDR3 length: 13 residues. The germline CDR1 and CDR2 sequences are LNHDA and SQIVND (reference sequence). The CDR3 DNA is TGTGCCAGTAGTTCAGGGCGCAATCAGCCCCAGCATTTT. Translating it yields CASSSGRNQPQHF.

V and J are TRBV11-3 and TRBJ2-3; D assignment may be TRBD1 or TRBD2 (5 bases each). Germline-derived CDR1 and CDR2 are SGHNT and YENEEA. The CDR3 consists of 15 residues. Trimming cost V 3 bases and J 7 bases, with 17 bases left between them. This CDR3 is CASSFGAGAGYTQYF. The CDR3 coding sequence is TGTGCCAGCAGCTTCGGAGCCGGGGCCGGGTATACGCAGTATTTT. Based on the CDR3 plus reference TRBV11-3 and TRBJ2-3, the full variable domain is EAGVVQSPRYKIIEKKQPVAFWCNPISGHNTLYWYLQNLGQGPELLIRYENEEAVDDSQLPKDRFSAERLKGVDSTLKIQPAELGDSAVYLCASSFGAGAGYTQYFGPGTRLTVL.

The V gene is TRBV30, the J gene TRBJ1-4, with 7 bases aligning to TRBD1. The CDR3 consists of 15 residues. Germline-derived CDR1 and CDR2 are GTSNPN and SVGIG (reference sequence). Unmatched junction bases numbered 6, after V lost 0 bases and J lost 5 bases. The chain's CDR3 is CAWSVPGGSNEKLFF. The CDR3 nucleotides are TGTGCCTGGAGTGTACCAGGGGGATCAAATGAAAAACTGTTTTTT.

The sample holds a few counts of this clone. This chain joins TRBV7-2 and TRBJ2-7, with D possibly TRBD2 on 5 matching bases. The ends were cut back, 4 bases at V and 6 bases at J, with 16 bases in the middle. The CDR3 is made up of 14 amino acids. Per germline, CDR1 SGHTA and CDR2 FQGNSA. CDR3 region: CASSSLGSYGEQYF. In DNA, the CDR3 is TGTGCCAGCAGCTCCCTAGGGAGTTATGGCGAGCAGTACTTC.

This chain connects TRBV9 to TRBJ2-1; 11 nucleotides agree with TRBD2. V trimming: 2 bases; J trimming: 8 bases; junction bases outside the gene matches: 6. Per the germline V gene, CDR1 is SGDLS and CDR2 is YYNGEE. This CDR3 has 15 residues. CDR3 protein: CASSVLTSGIDEQFF. The CDR3 DNA reads TGTGCCAGCAGCGTGCTGACTAGCGGGATAGATGAGCAGTTCTTC. Looking up the rest from reference TRBV9 and TRBJ2-1 gives the full variable domain: DSGVTQTPKHLITATGQRVTLRCSPRSGDLSVYWYQQSLDQGLQFLIQYYNGEERAKGNILERFSAQQFPDLHSELNLSSLELGDSALYFCASSVLTSGIDEQFFGPGTRLTVL.

This chain uses TRBV6-2 or TRBV6-3 with TRBJ1-5, with D maybe TRBD1 (6 bases). This CDR3 is built from 14 residues. V shed 6 bases and J shed 6 bases, with 15 bases lying between them. The germline V gene encodes CDR1 MNHEY and CDR2 SVGEGT. Here the CDR3 reads CASSPPQGSQPQHF. The CDR3, as DNA: TGTGCCAGCAGCCCCCCACAGGGAAGTCAGCCCCAGCATTTT.

The rearrangement uses TRBV7-2 and TRBJ2-1, with 9 bases that match TRBD2. Per germline, CDR1 SGHTA and CDR2 FQGNSA. This CDR3 is built from 15 residues. Unmatched junction bases numbered 3, after V lost 6 bases and J lost 0 bases. CDR3 in DNA: TGTGCCAGCAGTCAGGGACTAGCCTCCTACAATGAGCAGTTCTTC. It translates to CASSQGLASYNEQFF. Drawing the rest from reference TRBV7-2 and TRBJ2-1, the complete variable domain is GAGVSQSPSNKVTEKGKDVELRCDPISGHTALYWYRQSLGQGLEFLIYFQGNSAPDKSGLPSDRFSAERTGGSVSTLTIQRTQQEDSAVYLCASSQGLASYNEQFFGPGTRLTVL.

V and J are TRBV9 and TRBJ2-3; 10 bases match TRBD2. The CDR3 has 15 amino acids. Unmatched junction bases numbered 4, after V lost 5 bases and J lost 1 base. Germline V gives CDR1 SGDLS, CDR2 YYNGEE. DNA for the CDR3: TGTGCCAGCAGTGAGCGGGAGGGTCGCACAGATACGCAGTATTTT. This codes for CASSEREGRTDTQYF.

CDR3 sequence: CASSLLREGNEQFF. In DNA form, the CDR3 reads TGCGCCAGCAGCCTTTTAAGGGAGGGGAATGAGCAGTTCTTC. V is TRBV5-1 and J is TRBJ2-1, with 7 bases that match TRBD2. The CDR3 spans 14 residues. V was clipped by 4 bases and J by 7 bases; unmatched bases: 8. Germline V gives CDR1 SGHRS, CDR2 YFSETQ.

This clone showed up just a few times. This sequence joins TRBV19 and TRBJ1-5, with D uncertain. The CDR3 consists of 13 residues. The germline V gene has CDR1 LNHDA and CDR2 SQIVND (reference sequence). Trimming left V 7 bases short and J 3 bases short, with 10 bases between. The CDR3 nucleotides are TGTGCCAGTACCCTCGGACCCAATCAGCCCCAGCATTTT. Its protein product is CASTLGPNQPQHF.

V gene TRBV27 combines with J gene TRBJ1-5; D unresolved. Germline CDR1 reads MNHEY; CDR2 reads SMNVEV (reference sequence). Trimming took off 3 bases at V and 9 bases at J, with 9 bases between the two ends. CDR3 length equals 12 residues. The CDR3 DNA reads TGTGCCAGCAGTTTCCCGGCCGGGCCCCAGCATTTT. Its protein product is CASSFPAGPQHF.

The V and J genes are TRBV5-5 and TRBJ2-1; tentatively, D is TRBD2 (5 bases). Germline values: CDR1 SGHKS, CDR2 YYEKEE (reference sequence). The CDR3 length is 13 residues. V was clipped by 2 bases and J by 5 bases, with 8 bases between them. The CDR3, as DNA: TGTGCCAGCAGCTTCCGGGGAAACAATGAGCAGTTCTTC. It codes for CASSFRGNNEQFF.

This chain links TRBV28 with TRBJ1-2; 9 bases align to TRBD1. Per the germline V gene, CDR1 is MDHEN and CDR2 is SYDVKM. The trim removed 5 bases at V and 13 bases at J, leaving 14 bases unmatched. The CDR3 has 14 amino acids. This CDR3 is CASSTTGTGLLGTF. CDR3 coding DNA: TGTGCCAGCAGTACCACCGGGACAGGGTTGTTAGGCACCTTC.

The chain has TRBV24-1 and TRBJ2-1, with D perhaps TRBD2 (6 bases). This CDR3 has 16 amino acids. The V end was cut by 3 bases, the J end by 5 bases, with 16 bases between. CDR1 and CDR2 (germline): KGHDR, SFDVKD. Here the CDR3 reads CATSDQRESRHNEQFF. The CDR3, as DNA: TGTGCCACCAGTGATCAACGGGAGTCCCGCCACAATGAGCAGTTCTTC.

The chain couples TRBV12-3 or TRBV12-4 to TRBJ2-7, with D possibly being TRBD2 (6 bases). The CDR3 sequence is 13 residues long. V lost 3 bases to trimming and J lost 6 bases, with 12 bases between them. DNA for the CDR3: TGTGCCAGCAGTTTGTCCGCGGGGATCGAGCAGTACTTC. Its translation: CASSLSAGIEQYF.

V and J are TRBV28 and TRBJ1-2; D might be TRBD1 (5 bases). The CDR3 loop spans 14 amino acids. The V gene's germline CDR1 is MDHEN and CDR2 SYDVKM. V shed 3 bases and J shed 2 bases, with 10 bases lying between them. CDR3 nucleotide sequence: TGTGCCAGCAGTTTGGGGGGGTCCAACTATGGCTACACCTTC. Its translation: CASSLGGSNYGYTF.

The genes are TRBV30 and TRBJ1-2; D is undetermined. In germline, CDR1 is GTSNPN, CDR2 SVGIG (reference sequence). Trimming pared 3 bases from V and 5 bases from J, leaving 7 bases between. This CDR3 has 11 amino acids. Here the CDR3 DNA reads TGTGCCTGGAGCGAGGTATATGGCTACACCTTC. This gives the protein CAWSEVYGYTF.

The rearrangement uses TRBV2 and TRBJ2-7, with a tentative D call TRBD1 (6 bases). V shed 4 bases and J shed 2 bases, with 18 bases lying between them. The germline CDR1 and CDR2 sequences are SNHLY and FYNNEI. There are 16 residues in the CDR3. The CDR3 here is CASSVGMGTSPYEQYF. For the CDR3, the DNA is TGTGCCAGCAGTGTGGGAATGGGGACAAGCCCCTACGAGCAGTACTTC.

The rearrangement joins TRBV9 to TRBJ1-2; D is possibly TRBD1 (5 bases). The germline V gene encodes CDR1 SGDLS and CDR2 YYNGEE. V lost 4 bases, J lost 8 bases, and 18 bases lay in between. The CDR3 runs 14 residues. CDR3 loop: CASSSRVGNGGYTF. The DNA of the CDR3 is TGTGCCAGCAGCTCCAGGGTAGGCAATGGGGGCTACACCTTC.

The rearrangement joins TRBV14 to TRBJ2-7; a possible D gene is TRBD2 (6 bases). The CDR3 has 15 residues. V was pared by 3 bases and J by 2 bases, with 14 bases between. Germline V gives CDR1 SGHDN, CDR2 FVKESK. The CDR3 DNA is TGTGCCAGCAGCCACCTTTCGGCGGGGACCTACGAGCAGTACTTC. Its protein is CASSHLSAGTYEQYF. Full variable domain (remainder filled in from reference TRBV14 and TRBJ2-7): EAGVTQFPSHSVIEKGQTVTLRCDPISGHDNLYWYRRVMGKEIKFLLHFVKESKQDESGMPNNRFLAERTGGTYSTLKVQPAELEDSGVYFCASSHLSAGTYEQYFGPGTRLTVT.

V is TRBV28 and J is TRBJ2-7, with TRBD2 as a possible D gene (6 bases). The V and J ends lost 2 bases and 1 base respectively, with 12 bases between them. The CDR3 length is 15 residues. Germline loops: CDR1 MDHEN, CDR2 SYDVKM. The CDR3 nucleotides read TGTGCCAGCAGTTTAGGGGGACTGGATTCCTACGAGCAGTACTTC. It specifies CASSLGGLDSYEQYF.

The rearrangement uses TRBV5-1 and TRBJ2-7; 9 bases are shared with TRBD1. The CDR3 is 16 residues long. Trimming at V came to 0 bases and at J to 9 bases, leaving 13 bases not matched to a gene. Germline values: CDR1 SGHRS, CDR2 YFSETQ. CDR3 DNA sequence: TGCGCCAGCAGCTTGGCCTCGGGACAGGGTTCGGTTGGGCAGTACTTC. Its translation is CASSLASGQGSVGQYF.

CDR3 sequence reads: CASSLGIGNTIYF. CDR3 coding DNA: TGCGCCAGCAGCTTGGGAATTGGAAACACCATATATTTT. V usage is TRBV5-1 and J usage is TRBJ1-3, with no clear D. The CDR3 spans 13 residues. Trimming left V 0 bases short and J 3 bases short, with 4 bases between. Per the germline V gene, CDR1 is SGHRS and CDR2 is YFSETQ.

A single count supports this clone. J is TRBJ2-1 and V is TRBV29-1; 7 bases fit TRBD2. The CDR3 has 14 residues. Germline CDR1 reads SQVTM; CDR2 reads ANQGSEA. The V gene end was trimmed by 7 bases and the J gene end by 0 bases; junction bases not matched to a gene: 6. The CDR3 DNA is TGCAGCGCCCTACTAGCGATCTCCTACAATGAGCAGTTCTTC. Protein product: CSALLAISYNEQFF.

The V call is TRBV6-7, the J call TRBJ2-7; TRBD1 matches 10 bases. TRBV6-7 is known as an ORF, though its function is uncertain. The length of the CDR3 is 15 residues. With 2 bases clipped from V and 6 bases from J, the junction kept 7 bases outside the gene matches. This CDR3 reads CASSYRGTGVSEQYF. The CDR3 bases are TGTGCCAGCAGTTACCGCGGGACAGGGGTCTCCGAGCAGTACTTC.

The chain carries TRBV29-1 and TRBJ1-2; tentative D call: TRBD1 (6 bases). The CDR3 extends over 15 amino acids. CDR1 is SQVTM, CDR2 ANQGSEA, per germline. Trimming stripped 7 bases from V and 6 bases from J, with 24 bases between. The CDR3 is CSAGGALARVNGYTF. The CDR3 DNA sequence: TGCAGCGCCGGGGGGGCCCTAGCTCGTGTGAATGGCTACACCTTC.

This sequence joins TRBV3-1 (or the pseudogene TRBV3-2) and TRBJ2-1, with 11 bases fitting TRBD2. There are 17 residues in the CDR3. Germline CDR1 is LGHDT and CDR2 is YNNKEL (reference sequence). V dropped 4 bases and J dropped 0; count of bases not matched to a gene: 5. In DNA, the CDR3 is TGTGCCAGCAGCCCGACTAGCGGGATGAGCTCCTACAATGAGCAGTTCTTC. The encoded protein is CASSPTSGMSSYNEQFF.

The chain employs TRBV7-2 and TRBJ1-2, with D possibly TRBD1 on 6 matching bases. V lost 5 bases and J lost 4, with 20 bases in between. Per the germline V gene, CDR1 is SGHTA and CDR2 is FQGNSA. CDR3 length: 16 amino acids. The CDR3 DNA reads TGTGCCAGCAGCGTATCCGGGACATTAAATCTCTATGGCTACACCTTC. It specifies CASSVSGTLNLYGYTF.

The chain links TRBV5-1 to TRBJ2-7, with TRBD1 matching 11 bases. The germline V gene has CDR1 SGHRS and CDR2 YFSETQ. The J segment lost 5 bases and the V segment lost 4 bases, leaving 8 bases of the junction unmatched. This CDR3 spans 15 amino acids. CDR3 sequence: CASSLGGTGGDEQYF. For the CDR3, the DNA is TGCGCCAGCAGCCTGGGCGGGACAGGGGGTGACGAGCAGTACTTC.